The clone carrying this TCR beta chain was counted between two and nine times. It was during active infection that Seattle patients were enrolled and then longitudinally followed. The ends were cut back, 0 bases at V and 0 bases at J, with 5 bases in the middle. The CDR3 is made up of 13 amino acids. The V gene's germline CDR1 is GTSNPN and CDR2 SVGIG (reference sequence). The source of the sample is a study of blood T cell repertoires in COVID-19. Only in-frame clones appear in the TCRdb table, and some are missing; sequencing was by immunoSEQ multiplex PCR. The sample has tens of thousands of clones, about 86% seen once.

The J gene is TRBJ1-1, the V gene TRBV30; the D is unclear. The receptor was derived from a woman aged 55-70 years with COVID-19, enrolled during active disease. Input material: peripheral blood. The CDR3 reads CAWSVHMNTEAFF. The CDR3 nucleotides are TGTGCCTGGAGTGTACATATGAACACTGAAGCTTTCTTT.